The sequence of this T cell receptor (beta chain) was determined in a study of technical replicates of blood from several donors. The table came from immunoSEQ multiplex PCR; TCRdb's copy has only in-frame clones and leaves some out. The data show fewer than 85,000 clones, 95% to 97% seen once. The V end lost 1 base, the J end lost 2 bases, and 10 bases lay between the germline ends. The CDR3 covers 15 residues. CDR1 is LGHNT and CDR2 is FRNRAP in the germline V gene. Sequenced input: T cells isolated from PBMCs. The rearrangement joins TRBV12-5 to TRBJ2-3; D is undetermined. The receptor was derived from a human donor in good health. CDR3 amino acids: CASGLAPANTDTQYF. The CDR3 region has the DNA TGTGCTAGTGGTTTGGCGCCAGCGAACACAGATACGCAGTATTTT. Drawing the rest from reference TRBV12-5 and TRBJ2-3, the complete variable domain is DARVTQTPRHKVTEMGQEVTMRCQPILGHNTVFWYRQTMMQGLELLAYFRNRAPLDDSGMPKDRFSAEMPDATLATLKIQPSEPRDSAVYFCASGLAPANTDTQYFGPGTRLTVL.